This TCR beta chain was found in a study of control samples from healthy donors and cancer patients. Libraries were prepared by immunoSEQ multiplex PCR; TCRdb keeps only in-frame clonotypes and omits some of them. There are about 410,000 clones in the sample; over 75% occur only once, and over 5.5% lies in the top ten. Sequenced material: PBMCs. This receptor was obtained from a man aged 40-55 years with head and neck cancer.

The CDR3 region has the DNA TGTGCCAGCAGCGATAGGGTCGACAGGCCCCTCCACTTT. Its protein is CASSDRVDRPLHF. J is TRBJ1-6 and V is TRBV28, with D possibly matching TRBD1 (6 bases). This CDR3 region has 13 residues. Germline assignment: CDR1 MDHEN and CDR2 SYDVKM. V was pared by 6 bases and J by 13 bases, with 16 bases between. Together with reference TRBV28 and TRBJ1-6, the CDR3 gives the full variable domain: DVKVTQSSRYLVKRTGEKVFLECVQDMDHENMFWYRQDPGLGLRLIYFSYDVKMKEKGDIPEGYSVSREKKERFSLILESASTNQTSMYLCASSDRVDRPLHFGNGTRLTVT.